This T cell receptor beta chain was identified during a study of blood T cell repertoires in COVID-19. How the authors handled the data: By means of reference gene primer amplification, nucleated cell counts were estimated. Data came from immunoSEQ multiplex PCR; TCRdb stores just in-frame clones and leaves some out. Clonal size and the V and J genes are those of that table, whereas D and trimming came from the DNA. Altogether about 130,000 clones are present, 70% to 80% being singletons, with the ten largest covering 5%. The CDR3 is made up of 17 amino acids. The V and J ends lost 4 bases and 0 bases respectively, with 19 bases between them. The germline gives CDR1 SNHLY, CDR2 FYNNEI. Seattle patient enrollment occurred during active infection, with longitudinal follow-up thereafter.

The chain joins TRBV2 to TRBJ2-7; D possibly corresponds to TRBD1 (7 bases). This sequence originates from a woman in her 70s with COVID-19, enrolled during active disease. Sample: peripheral blood. The CDR3 reads CASSGGGTAKTSYEQYF. DNA for the CDR3: TGTGCCAGCAGTGGAGGGGGGACAGCCAAAACCTCCTACGAGCAGTACTTC.